The clone carrying this TCR beta chain was picked up many times. The antigen remains unidentified. Stated time point: persistent/refractory GD, antithyroid drugs over 5 years with positive TRAb. The TCR library was made from RNA that had been extracted from PBMCs in TRIzol. The germline gives CDR1 MDHEN, CDR2 SYDVKM. V was clipped by 7 bases and J by 4 bases; unmatched bases: 8. CDR3 length: 14 amino acids. This sample was taken from a study of regulatory T cells in long-lasting Graves disease. As for the study in general: Over 5 years of antithyroid drugs with positive TSH receptor antibodies was taken to mean persistent Graves' disease. Study results and caveats: Under persistent disease, TRBV28, TRBJ1-2 and TRBJ2-5 were used preferentially. Reduced TCR diversity was observed in persistent Graves' patients versus newly diagnosed patients.

In building TCR beta libraries, iRepertoire HTBI primers were used together with Arm-PCR of CDR3 regions. TCRdb re-called the multiplex PCR reads through MiXCR, storing one row per CDR3 protein. The data contain about 660,000 distinct CDR3 sequences, about 32% of them singletons. The sequence derives from a female donor with Graves disease. The sequences come from peripheral blood mononuclear cells (PBMCs), collected when the disease was refractory, from a patient treated with antithyroid drugs. The chain has TRBV28 and TRBJ1-1; 8 positions agree with TRBD1. The CDR3 region is CASIDRGLITEAFF. For the CDR3, the DNA is TGTGCCAGCATTGACAGGGGCTTGATCACTGAAGCTTTCTTT. The whole variable domain, filled in from reference TRBV28 and TRBJ1-1, reads DVKVTQSSRYLVKRTGEKVFLECVQDMDHENMFWYRQDPGLGLRLIYFSYDVKMKEKGDIPEGYSVSREKKERFSLILESASTNQTSMYLCASIDRGLITEAFFGQGTRLTVV.